This entry lists 10 T cell receptor beta chains sequenced from one sample in a study of T cell clonality in common variable immunodeficiency. These receptors have no identified antigens. Whole-study results and caveats: Fewer deletions and N-nucleotide insertions were reportedly seen in common variable immunodeficiency TCR beta sequences.

Some clones are missing from TCRdb's copy, which holds only in-frame ones; the method was immunoSEQ multiplex PCR. The sample has some 30,000 clones, none seen only once. Sample: peripheral blood mononuclear cells. The receptors stem from a human donor with common variable immunodeficiency.

This clone was observed many times. Incomplete CDR3 DNA: TGTGCCAGCAGCTTGGGGGGGACAGGGGGCTTTGAA. Translating gives CASSLGGTGGFE. The full CDR3 protein is CASSLGGTGGFEAFF. V is TRBV5-6 and J is TRBJ1-1, with 12 positions matching TRBD1. The read gets to within 3 residues of the CDR3 end, and the germline J gene fills in the rest. Per the germline V gene, CDR1 is SGHDT and CDR2 is YYEEEE. This CDR3 is 15 amino acids long. J was trimmed by 7 bases and V by 0 bases; bases with no gene match: 4.

This clone was observed a few times. The sequenced fragment ends 3 residues before the CDR3 boundary, so the rest is inferred from the germline J gene. The chain has TRBV19 and TRBJ1-5; TRBD1 might be the D (6 bases). CDR3 size: 15 residues. Looked up from germline, CDR1 is LNHDA and CDR2 is SQIVND (reference sequence). The V gene lost 3 bases and the J gene lost 7 bases, with 16 bases spanning the gap. The CDR3 loop reads CASSIGPRGRQPQHF. CDR3 DNA, as far as it was read: TGTGCCAGTAGTATCGGTCCCAGGGGACGACAGCCC.

In the case of this clone: The observed sequence ends 3 residues before the CDR3 terminus, with the missing tail filled in from the germline J gene. This chain links TRBV30 with TRBJ1-4; D is unclear. CDR1 GTSNPN and CDR2 SVGIG come from the germline V gene (reference sequence). With 3 bases removed from V and 7 bases from J, the gap between germline ends came to 6 bases. The CDR3 spans 11 residues. The sequenced part of the CDR3 DNA is TGTGCCTGGAGAAGGGCTGAAAAA. It is translated as CAWRRAEK. The entire CDR3 reads CAWRRAEKLFF.

This clone has just a few counts. The CDR3 is cut off 3 residues early in the read; its end comes from the germline J gene. V is TRBV5-1 and J is TRBJ1-6; D might be TRBD1 (6 bases). Germline CDR1 is SGHRS and CDR2 is YFSETQ. The CDR3 contains 19 residues. The ends were cut back, 4 bases at V and 5 bases at J, with 25 bases in the middle. The CDR3 spells CASSDRKRGMGQNNSPLHF. The DNA read from the CDR3 is TGCGCCAGCAGCGACCGAAAACGGGGAATGGGACAAAATAATTCACCC.

In its sample, this clone ranks as medium-sized. The CDR3 end is not reached by the read, which stops 3 residues before it; the germline J gene fills it in. This chain links TRBV5-1 with TRBJ1-4, with D hard to call. Germline lookup yields CDR1 SGHRS and CDR2 YFSETQ. The CDR3 runs 13 residues. CDR3 in amino acids: CASSSEGRVGLFF. CDR3 bases read: TGCGCCAGCAGCTCAGAAGGCCGGGTGGGA.

Partial CDR3 DNA: TGTGCCAGTAGTATACGACTAGCGGGGGGGCTTCCCATT. This codes for CASSIRLAGGLPI. In full, the CDR3 reads CASSIRLAGGLPIQYF. The rearrangement joins TRBV19 to TRBJ2-4, with 14 positions matching TRBD2. The read terminates 3 residues ahead of where the CDR3 ends, so the germline J gene completes it. V lost 2 bases, J lost 9 bases, and 6 bases stayed unmatched. Germline CDR1 is LNHDA and CDR2 is SQIVND (reference sequence). This CDR3 comprises 16 residues.

This clone was seen repeatedly, ten times or more. The read gets to within 3 residues of the CDR3 end, and the germline J gene fills in the rest. The chain links TRBV4-2 to TRBJ1-1; D is perhaps TRBD1 (5 bases). V was shortened by 3 bases and J by 1 base, with 9 bases between the two germline ends. CDR3 length: 14 amino acids. Per the germline V gene, CDR1 is LGHNA and CDR2 is YNFKEQ. The CDR3 sequence is CASSQQTGNTEAFF. Partial CDR3 DNA: TGTGCCAGCAGCCAGCAAACAGGGAACACTGAA.

This clone occurred many times. The read finishes 3 residues shy of the CDR3 end, and the germline J gene is used to complete it. The J gene is TRBJ2-3, the V gene TRBV20-1; tentatively, D is TRBD1 (6 bases). The length of the CDR3 is 13 residues. The V gene's germline CDR1 is DFQATT and CDR2 SNEGSKA (reference sequence). V lost 1 base and J lost 5, with 10 bases in between. The chain's CDR3 is CSARGQGKDTQYF. The covered CDR3 bases are TGCAGTGCTAGAGGCCAGGGGAAAGATACG.

This clone was seen a handful of times. The read terminates 3 residues ahead of where the CDR3 ends, so the germline J gene completes it. The chain couples TRBV2 to TRBJ2-5; D unclear. Trimming removed 4 bases from V and 4 bases from J, with 10 bases in between. CDR1 is SNHLY, CDR2 FYNNEI, per germline. CDR3 length equals 13 residues. The part of the CDR3 DNA that was read is TGTGCCAGCAGTGGGGCCGTCGCAGAGACC. This sequence encodes CASSGAVAET. The CDR3 as a whole reads CASSGAVAETQYF.

Comment on this clone: The missing CDR3 end, 3 residues past where the read stops, is filled in from the germline J gene. The V and J genes are TRBV6-1 and TRBJ2-3, with D perhaps assigned TRBD1 or TRBD2 (5 bases each). CDR1 and CDR2 (germline): MNHNS, SASEGT. The CDR3 length is 14 residues. Trimming removed 3 bases at V and 4 bases at J, with 11 bases between. This CDR3 reads CASSDREIPDTQYF. The part of the CDR3 DNA that was read is TGTGCCAGCAGTGACAGGGAGATCCCAGATACG.